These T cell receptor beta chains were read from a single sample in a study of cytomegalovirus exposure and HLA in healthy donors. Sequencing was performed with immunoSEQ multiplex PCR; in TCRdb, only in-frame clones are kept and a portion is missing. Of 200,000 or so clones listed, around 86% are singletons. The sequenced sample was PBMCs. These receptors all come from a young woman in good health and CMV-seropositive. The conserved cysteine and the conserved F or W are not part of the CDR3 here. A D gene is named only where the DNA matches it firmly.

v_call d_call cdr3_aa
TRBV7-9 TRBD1 ASSLGSGQGAYEQY
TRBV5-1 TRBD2 ASSMTSGIYNEQF
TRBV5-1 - ASSFDTYNEQF
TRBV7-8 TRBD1 ASSLLTGGDPNYGYT
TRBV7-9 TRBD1 ASRRGLGYT
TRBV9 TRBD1 ASSTGTGRNSEAF
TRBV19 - ASSIYSYTEAF
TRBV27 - ASSFRGEFYEQY
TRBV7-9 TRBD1 ASSAGQGVDYGYT
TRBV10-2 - ASSGQMGRSYNEQF
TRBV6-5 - ASRLSGANTEAF